The following is a T cell receptor beta chain sequence with its context. Its antigen is unidentified. The data stem from a study of cytomegalovirus exposure and HLA in healthy donors. Study-wide background: Of 398 genotyped donors, approximately 80% clustered with self-reported Caucasian donors.

PCR was performed using 60 Vbeta and 13 Jbeta primers. Only in-frame clones appear in the TCRdb table, and some are missing; sequencing was by immunoSEQ multiplex PCR. The sample has fewer than 100,000 clones; roughly 73% are singletons. V gave up 0 bases and J gave up 1 base, with 7 bases separating them. Germline CDR1 SGHRS, CDR2 YFSETQ. CDR3 size: 14 residues. Study-level results: Among the sequence variants, a highly shared cluster was likely an artifact of sequencing.

The receptor was derived from a woman aged 40-49 years in good health and CMV-seronegative. The source material was PBMCs. The V call is TRBV5-1, the J call TRBJ1-1; the D gene is possibly TRBD1 (5 bases). The CDR3, as DNA: TGCGCCAGCAGCTTGGGACAGCGGAACACTGAAGCTTTCTTT. Translation: CASSLGQRNTEAFF.